This TCR beta chain came from a study of beta chain features in type 1 diabetes. The whole isolated RNA underwent reverse transcription, so sequencing captured expressed TCRB transcripts. Libraries were prepared by immunoSEQ multiplex PCR; TCRdb keeps only in-frame clonotypes and omits some of them. The sample has 450,000 to 550,000 clones; around 28% are singletons. The study, taken as a whole, reports: The naive, central memory and Treg TCRB repertoires of patients appeared to be more similar to one another than those of healthy donors.

About this clone: The antigen is undetermined.

Germline assignment: CDR1 SEHNR and CDR2 FQNEAQ (reference sequence). V was pared by 8 bases and J by 0 bases, with 13 bases between. The CDR3 is 14 amino acids. The rearrangement links TRBV7-9 to TRBJ1-1; no clear D. This receptor was obtained from a man aged 18-30 years in good health. Sequenced material: naive CD4+ T cells from blood. For the CDR3, the DNA is TGTGCCAGCCTCGATCGGAGACTGAACACTGAAGCTTTCTTT. This sequence encodes CASLDRRLNTEAFF.